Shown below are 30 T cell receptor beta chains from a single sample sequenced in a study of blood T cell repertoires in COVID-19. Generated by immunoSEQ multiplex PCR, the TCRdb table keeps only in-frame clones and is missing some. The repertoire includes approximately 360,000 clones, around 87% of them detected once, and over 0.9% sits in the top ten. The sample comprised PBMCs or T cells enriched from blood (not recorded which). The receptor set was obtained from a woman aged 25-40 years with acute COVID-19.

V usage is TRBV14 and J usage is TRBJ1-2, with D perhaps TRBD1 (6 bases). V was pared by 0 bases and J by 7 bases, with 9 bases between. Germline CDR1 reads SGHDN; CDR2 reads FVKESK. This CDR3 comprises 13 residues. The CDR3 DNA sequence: TGTGCCAGCAGCCAAGATAACAGGGCTGGCTACACCTTC. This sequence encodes CASSQDNRAGYTF.

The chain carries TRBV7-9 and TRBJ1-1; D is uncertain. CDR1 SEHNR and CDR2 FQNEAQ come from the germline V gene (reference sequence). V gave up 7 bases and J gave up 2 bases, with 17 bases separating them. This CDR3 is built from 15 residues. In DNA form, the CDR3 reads TGTGCCAGCACCCTAGAGGCAGGACTAAACACTGAAGCTTTCTTT. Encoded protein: CASTLEAGLNTEAFF.

The CDR3 loop is CASSLVPYSGANVLTF. The DNA for the CDR3 is TGTGCCAGCAGCTTAGTCCCTTACTCTGGGGCCAACGTCCTGACTTTC. The rearrangement uses TRBV7-9 and TRBJ2-6; D is unresolved. Germline values: CDR1 SEHNR, CDR2 FQNEAQ (reference sequence). The V end was cut by 1 base, the J end by 0 bases, with 7 bases between. The CDR3 length is 16 residues.

The CDR3 spells CASSGGTSNEQYF. The CDR3 region has the DNA TGTGCCAGTAGTGGTGGGACTAGCAACGAGCAGTACTTC. This chain connects TRBV19 to TRBJ2-7; 9 bases fit TRBD2. CDR1 is LNHDA and CDR2 is SQIVND in the germline V gene (reference sequence). This CDR3 is built from 13 residues. The V and J ends lost 5 bases and 5 bases, in that order; junction bases with no gene match: 4. Looking up the rest from reference TRBV19 and TRBJ2-7 gives the full variable domain: DGGITQSPKYLFRKEGQNVTLSCEQNLNHDAMYWYRQDPGQGLRLIYYSQIVNDFQKGDIAEGYSVSREKKESFPLTVTSAQKNPTAFYLCASSGGTSNEQYFGPGTRLTVT.

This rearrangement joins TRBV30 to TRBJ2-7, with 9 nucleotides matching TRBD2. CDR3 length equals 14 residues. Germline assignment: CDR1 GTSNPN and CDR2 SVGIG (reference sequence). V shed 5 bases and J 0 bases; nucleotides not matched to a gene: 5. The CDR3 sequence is CAWDTSGRSYEQYF. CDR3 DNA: TGTGCCTGGGATACTAGCGGGCGCTCCTACGAGCAGTACTTC.

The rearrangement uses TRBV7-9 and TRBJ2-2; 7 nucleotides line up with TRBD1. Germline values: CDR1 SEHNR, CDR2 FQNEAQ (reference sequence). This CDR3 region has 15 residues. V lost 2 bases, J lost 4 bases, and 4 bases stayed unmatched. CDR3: CASSLRAGGTGELFF. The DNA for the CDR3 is TGTGCCAGCAGCTTACGGGCAGGGGGCACCGGGGAGCTGTTTTTT. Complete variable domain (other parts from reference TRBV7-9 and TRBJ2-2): DTGVSQNPRHKITKRGQNVTFRCDPISEHNRLYWYRQTLGQGPEFLTYFQNEAQLEKSRLLSDRFSAERPKGSFSTLEIQRTEQGDSAMYLCASSLRAGGTGELFFGEGSRLTVL.

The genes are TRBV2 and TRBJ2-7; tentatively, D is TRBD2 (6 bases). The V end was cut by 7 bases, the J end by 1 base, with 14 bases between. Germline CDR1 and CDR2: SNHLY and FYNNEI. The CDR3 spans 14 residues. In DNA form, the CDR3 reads TGTGCCAGCACCGGGGACTTATGGTCCTACGAGCAGTACTTC. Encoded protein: CASTGDLWSYEQYF.

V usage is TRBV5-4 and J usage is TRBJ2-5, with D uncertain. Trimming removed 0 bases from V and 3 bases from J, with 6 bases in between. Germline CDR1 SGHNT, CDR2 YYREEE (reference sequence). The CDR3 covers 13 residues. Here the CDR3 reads CASSLGQKETQYF. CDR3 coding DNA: TGTGCCAGCAGCTTGGGTCAGAAAGAGACCCAGTACTTC. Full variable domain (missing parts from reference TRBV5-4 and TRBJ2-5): ETGVTQSPTHLIKTRGQQVTLRCSSQSGHNTVSWYQQALGQGPQFIFQYYREEENGRGNFPPRFSGLQFPNYSSELNVNALELDDSALYLCASSLGQKETQYFGPGTRLLVL.

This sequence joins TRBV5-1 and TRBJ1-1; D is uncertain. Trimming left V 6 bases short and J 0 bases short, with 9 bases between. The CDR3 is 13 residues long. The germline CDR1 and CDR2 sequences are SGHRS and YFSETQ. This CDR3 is CASTRGLNTEAFF. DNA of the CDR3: TGCGCCAGCACCCGCGGTCTGAACACTGAAGCTTTCTTT.

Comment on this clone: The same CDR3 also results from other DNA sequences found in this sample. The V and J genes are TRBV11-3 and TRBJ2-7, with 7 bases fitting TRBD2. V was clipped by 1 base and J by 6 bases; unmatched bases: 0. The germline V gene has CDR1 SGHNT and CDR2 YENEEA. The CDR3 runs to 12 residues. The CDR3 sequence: CASSLGGGEQYF. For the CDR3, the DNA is TGTGCCAGCAGCTTAGGGGGGGGCGAGCAGTACTTC.

This CDR3 is CATSSDRGLDKNIQYF. In DNA form, the CDR3 reads TGTGCCACCAGCTCAGACAGGGGGCTGGACAAAAACATTCAGTACTTC. The chain recombines TRBV15 with TRBJ2-4; 10 bases agree with TRBD1. Germline-derived CDR1 and CDR2 are LNHNV and YYDKDF (reference sequence). V was clipped by 5 bases and J by 3 bases; unmatched bases: 7. The CDR3 is 16 amino acids.

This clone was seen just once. The CDR3 loop is CASSSFSGEDNEQFF. CDR3 DNA sequence: TGCGCCAGCAGCTCTTTTAGCGGGGAAGACAATGAGCAGTTCTTC. This chain joins TRBV5-1 and TRBJ2-1, with 8 bases lining up with TRBD2. The CDR3 extends over 15 amino acids. Germline V gives CDR1 SGHRS, CDR2 YFSETQ. Trimming took 3 bases from V and 5 from J; bases not matched to a gene: 7.

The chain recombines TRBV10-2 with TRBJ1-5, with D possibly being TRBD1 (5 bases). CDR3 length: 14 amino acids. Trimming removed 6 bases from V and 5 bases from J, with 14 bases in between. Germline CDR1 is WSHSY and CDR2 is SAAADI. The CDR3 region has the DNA TGCGCCAGCAGCCGGACCCCACAGGATCAGCCCCAGCATTTT. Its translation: CASSRTPQDQPQHF.

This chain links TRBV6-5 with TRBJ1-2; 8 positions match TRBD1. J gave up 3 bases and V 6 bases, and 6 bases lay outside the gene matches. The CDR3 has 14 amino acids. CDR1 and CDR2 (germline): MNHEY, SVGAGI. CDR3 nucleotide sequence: TGTGCCAGCAGGGACAGGGTTTCGGACTATGGCTACACCTTC. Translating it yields CASRDRVSDYGYTF.

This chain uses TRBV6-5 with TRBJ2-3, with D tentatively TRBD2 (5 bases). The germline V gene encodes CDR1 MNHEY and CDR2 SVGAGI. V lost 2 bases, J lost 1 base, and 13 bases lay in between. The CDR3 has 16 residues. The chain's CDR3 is CASSYQRGSGTDTQYF. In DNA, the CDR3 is TGTGCCAGCAGTTACCAACGGGGTTCGGGCACAGATACGCAGTATTTT.

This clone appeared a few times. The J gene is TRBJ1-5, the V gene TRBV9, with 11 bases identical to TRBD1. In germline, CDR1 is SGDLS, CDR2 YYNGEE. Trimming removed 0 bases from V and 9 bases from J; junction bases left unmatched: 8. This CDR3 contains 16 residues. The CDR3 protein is CASSVGPGQGVVPQHF. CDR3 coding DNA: TGTGCCAGCAGCGTAGGGCCGGGACAGGGGGTAGTGCCCCAGCATTTT.

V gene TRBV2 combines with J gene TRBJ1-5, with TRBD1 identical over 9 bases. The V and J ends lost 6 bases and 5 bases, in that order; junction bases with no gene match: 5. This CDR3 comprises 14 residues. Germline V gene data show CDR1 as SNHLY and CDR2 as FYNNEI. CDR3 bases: TGTGCCAGCAGGAAGGACAGGGGCGATCAGCCCCAGCATTTT. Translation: CASRKDRGDQPQHF.

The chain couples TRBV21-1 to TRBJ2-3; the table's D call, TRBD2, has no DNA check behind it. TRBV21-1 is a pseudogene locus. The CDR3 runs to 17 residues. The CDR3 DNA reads TGTGCCAGCAGCAAAAAAAAGAAGGCTAGCGGGGGAGATACGCAGTATTTT. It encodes CASSKKKKASGGDTQYF.

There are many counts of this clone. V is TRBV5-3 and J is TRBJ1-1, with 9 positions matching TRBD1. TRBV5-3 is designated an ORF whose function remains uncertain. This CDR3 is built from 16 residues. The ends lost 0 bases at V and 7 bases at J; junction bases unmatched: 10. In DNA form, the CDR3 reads TGTGCCAGAAGCTTGGGGGCCCGGGACAGGGAGAATGAAGCTTTCTTT. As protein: CARSLGARDRENEAFF.

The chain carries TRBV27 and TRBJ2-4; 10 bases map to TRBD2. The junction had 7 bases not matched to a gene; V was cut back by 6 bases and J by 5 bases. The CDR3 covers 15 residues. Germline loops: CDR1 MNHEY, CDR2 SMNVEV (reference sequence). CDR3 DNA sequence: TGTGCCAGCAGACCCTTAGGACTAGCGGAAAACATTCAGTACTTC. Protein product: CASRPLGLAENIQYF.

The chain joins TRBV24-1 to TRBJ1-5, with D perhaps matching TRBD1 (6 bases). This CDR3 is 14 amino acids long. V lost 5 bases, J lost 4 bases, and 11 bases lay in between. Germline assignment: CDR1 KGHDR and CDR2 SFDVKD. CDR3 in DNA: TGTGCCACCAGTGGGTCGGGACAAAATCAGCCCCAGCATTTT. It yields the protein CATSGSGQNQPQHF.

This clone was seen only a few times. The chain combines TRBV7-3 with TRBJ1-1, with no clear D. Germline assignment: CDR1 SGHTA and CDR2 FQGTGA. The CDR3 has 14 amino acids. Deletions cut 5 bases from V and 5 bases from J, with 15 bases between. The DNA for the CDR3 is TGTGCCAGCAGCCCACAAGGAGGTCTGACTGAAGCTTTCTTT. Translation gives CASSPQGGLTEAFF.

In DNA, the CDR3 is TGTGCCACCAGTGACCCCGGGGACAGGGTTGGCAATGAGCAGTTCTTC. Its translation: CATSDPGDRVGNEQFF. This sequence joins TRBV24-1 and TRBJ2-1, with TRBD1 matching over 9 bases. CDR1 is KGHDR, CDR2 SFDVKD, per germline. Trimming at V came to 4 bases and at J to 6 bases, leaving 9 bases not matched to a gene. The CDR3 spans 16 residues.

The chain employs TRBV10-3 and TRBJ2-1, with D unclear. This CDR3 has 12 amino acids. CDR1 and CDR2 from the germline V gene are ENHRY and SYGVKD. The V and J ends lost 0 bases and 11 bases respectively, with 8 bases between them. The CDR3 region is CAISESYAQQFF. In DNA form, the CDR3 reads TGTGCCATCAGTGAGTCCTACGCACAGCAGTTCTTC.

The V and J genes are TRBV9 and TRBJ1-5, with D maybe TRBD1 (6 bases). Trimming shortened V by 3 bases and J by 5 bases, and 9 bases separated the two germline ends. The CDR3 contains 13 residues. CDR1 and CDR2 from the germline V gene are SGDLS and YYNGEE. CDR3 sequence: CASSAGDDQPQHF. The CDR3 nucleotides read TGTGCCAGCAGCGCAGGGGATGATCAGCCCCAGCATTTT.

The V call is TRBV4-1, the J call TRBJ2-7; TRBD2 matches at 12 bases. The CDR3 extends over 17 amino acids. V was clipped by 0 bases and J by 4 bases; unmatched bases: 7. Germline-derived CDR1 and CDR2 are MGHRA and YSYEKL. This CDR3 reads CASSQEVGTSGLYEQYF. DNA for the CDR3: TGCGCCAGCAGCCAAGAAGTTGGGACTAGCGGGTTGTACGAGCAGTACTTC.

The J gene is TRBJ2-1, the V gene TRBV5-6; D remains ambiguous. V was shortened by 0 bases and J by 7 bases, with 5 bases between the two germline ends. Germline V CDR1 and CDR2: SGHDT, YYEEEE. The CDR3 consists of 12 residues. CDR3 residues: CASSLGLNEQFF. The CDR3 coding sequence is TGTGCCAGCAGCTTGGGACTGAATGAGCAGTTCTTC.

CDR3 bases: TGTGCCAGCAGTTGGGAGGGGTGGAGCACAGATACGCAGTATTTT. Its protein is CASSWEGWSTDTQYF. The chain is built from TRBV6-2 or TRBV6-3 and TRBJ2-3; TRBD2 matches at 7 bases. The germline CDR1 and CDR2 sequences are MNHEY and SVGEGT. The CDR3 extends over 15 amino acids. V shed 4 bases and J 0 bases; nucleotides not matched to a gene: 4.

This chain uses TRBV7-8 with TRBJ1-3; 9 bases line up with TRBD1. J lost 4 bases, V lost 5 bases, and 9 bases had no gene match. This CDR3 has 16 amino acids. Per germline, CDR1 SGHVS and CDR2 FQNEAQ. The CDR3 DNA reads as TGTGCCAGCAGCGTCTACAGGGGGCCAGGGGGAAACACCATATATTTT. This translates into CASSVYRGPGGNTIYF.

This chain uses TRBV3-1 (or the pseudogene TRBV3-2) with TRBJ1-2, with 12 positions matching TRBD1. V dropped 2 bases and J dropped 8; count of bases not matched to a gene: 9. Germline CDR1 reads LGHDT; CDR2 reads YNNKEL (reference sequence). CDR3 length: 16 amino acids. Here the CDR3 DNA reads TGTGCCAGCAGCCAACCCGGGACAGGGGGCGCGGGCGGCTACACCTTC. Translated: CASSQPGTGGAGGYTF.